This T cell receptor beta chain was documented in a study of technical replicates of blood from a few donors (dated 2017 in TCRdb). Note on this clone: It has no known antigen specificity. The input lacks base qualities; no much larger clone sits a single base away.

To prepare the library, the immunoSEQ multiplex PCR assay was applied. TCRdb took this table from immuneACCESS and kept in-frame rearrangements with V and J called. Such tables lack part of the clones; where checked against another copy, unresolved V genes explain under half of the gap, and the rest is unexplained. For this sample the table gives about 70,000 clones, of which approximately 90% were detected only once. Over 3.5% of the sample is taken by the ten largest. V is cut by 0 bases and J by 6 bases, and the space between the germline ends is 10 bases. Looking up the germline V gene yields CDR1 SGDLS and CDR2 YYNGEE. There are 13 amino acids in the CDR3, from cysteine to phenylalanine inclusive. CDR3 DNA is the only sequence kept; it has 39 bases, read in frame from the first base.

The TCR comes from a human donor in good health. Some clones in this sample may be carry-over from other donors' samples. The rearranged chain carries TRBV9 and TRBJ2-7, with the D segment identity uncertain. Specimen: PBMCs. The CDR3 reads as follows: CASSVDEYREQYF. The DNA sequence is as follows: TGTGCCAGCAGCGTAGATGAGTACCGCGAGCAGTACTTC.